This TCR beta chain was retrieved from a study of beta chain features in type 1 diabetes (dated by TCRdb to the late 2010s). About the investigation overall: Mean age, gender distribution, total cell number and subset yield were not different between patients and healthy donors. The study compared TCRB repertoires of sorted circulating CD4+ T cell subsets between recently diagnosed type 1 diabetes patients and matched healthy donors. Regulatory and stem cell-like memory subsets were obtained from only 8 patients and about 8 healthy donors, while naive and central memory subsets were obtained from all 30 or so donors. A total of 85 million to 110 million sorted cells were examined across all samples, and RNA yield correlated strongly with the number of cells per subset.

This clone was detected only a few times. Its antigen remains unidentified. It has no much larger one-base neighbor in the sample; base qualities were not kept. Points the paper makes about the study in general: Shorter templates might be favored by PCR, yet because patient and control samples were amplified and corrected together, any such skew would affect both groups equally. Naive, central memory and regulatory TCRB repertoires appeared to be more similar among patients than among healthy donors. HLA sub-analyses involved small numbers of individuals, so any influence of HLA type on TCRB rearrangement remained unresolved. Sequencing cDNA rather than genomic DNA could over-represent highly expressing activated cells, although activation and CD3 levels did not differ between groups. Fewer insertions and more nucleotide deletions at VDJ recombination sites were observed in patients with type 1 diabetes, implying thymic rearrangement abnormalities. A moderate but significant shortening of TCRB CDR3 length was observed in type 1 diabetes patients in all four CD4+ subsets.

Counted from cysteine to phenylalanine, this CDR3 has 13 amino acids. Only the CDR3 portion is preserved as DNA: 39 bases, with reading frame beginning at the first base. V and J lose 3 bases and 0 bases, and a span of 6 bases separates them. From the germline V gene (reference sequence), CDR1 is GTSNPN and CDR2 is SVGIG. The entire isolated RNA was reverse transcribed using the High Capacity cDNA Reverse Transcription Kit, and thus expressed TCRB transcripts were sequenced. Deep immunoSEQ sequencing was applied to naive, central memory and regulatory T cell samples, giving an average of roughly 3.6 million total reads per sample. Sorted cells were lysed in RLT buffer and RNA was extracted with DNase-treated RNeasy Micro or Mini kits, depending on cell number. Each cell subset was processed on its own to prevent cross-contamination, while patient and healthy donor samples were processed together. The immunoSEQ multiplex PCR was used to amplify TCRB sequences from cDNA, yielding 87-bp fragments that span the CDR3 region. Sequencing of the amplicons was done on the Illumina HiSeq platform. From the authors' description of their analysis: Synthetic template baselines were used to correct PCR bias computationally, reads within Hamming distance 2 were collapsed, and singletons that could not be merged were discarded. Reads were aligned to IMGT to assign V, D and J genes, CDR3 length, and insertions or deletions at six rearrangement sites. Within each subset, clonotype counts were normalized to sorted cell number, and only after that were true diversity and Gini coefficients computed with the tcR R package. The overlap coefficient, calculated on TCRB nucleotide sequences, was used to measure repertoire sharing. As a proxy for the pre-selection repertoire, out-of-frame TCRB sequences from naive cells were analyzed. TCRdb provides this immuneACCESS table in a form limited to in-frame rearrangements. Some clones are lacking; in checked studies, under half of them reflect an unresolved V gene, and why the rest are absent is not known. V and J calls and clone size are copied from that table; D and trimming were computed from the DNA. This sample holds about 360,000 clones; about 12% were observed only once. The top ten constitute 0.017% of the sample.

A single peripheral blood draw of about 116 mL on average was collected from each donor into heparinised tubes. A BD FACSAria II and a panel including CD45RO, CCR7, CD25, CD127, CD95 and CD27 were used to sort naive, central memory, regulatory and stem cell-like memory CD4+ T cells. Every sorted population had a purity above 95%. PBMCs were separated immediately by Lymphoprep density gradient centrifugation and were stained directly, without being cultured. So that batch effects would be minimized, each experiment stained and sorted samples in pairs, pairing one healthy donor with one patient. Sequencing was done on a sample of naive CD4+ T cells from blood. The sample's cell subset or site, from its label and the paper: true naive CD4+ T cells. The receptor was derived from a man younger than 35 in good health. The chain was built from TRBV30 and TRBJ1-5; no D gene can be assigned with confidence. The DNA sequence follows: TGTGCCTGGAGGGGAGTTAGCAATCAGCCCCAGCATTTT. This codes for CAWRGVSNQPQHF.